The entry below describes one T cell receptor (beta chain). This record belongs to a study of T cells expressing NK-cell markers. As for the study in general: Researchers got TCR beta repertoires out of sorted CD3+CD56+NKG2C+, CD3+CD56+NKG2C- and CD3+CD56-NKG2C+ T cells.

TCRdb reworked the 5' RACE reads into one entry per CDR3 protein, no DNA. The sample includes fewer than 40,000 distinct CDR3 sequences. This CDR3 has 12 amino acids. Per the germline V gene, CDR1 is SNHLY and CDR2 is FYNNEI. The receptor was isolated from a woman between 18 and 70 years old in good health. Specimen: blood T cells: a sorted CD56 or NKG2C T cell subset, CD4+ or CD8+ T cells, or bulk PBMC T cells (not recorded which). The J gene is TRBJ1-1, the V gene TRBV2. CDR3 amino acids: CASSFRDTEAFF.